Presented here are 25 T cell receptor beta chains from one specimen sequenced in a study of blood T cell repertoires in COVID-19 (dated by TCRdb to the early 2020s). Libraries were built with the immunoSEQ multiplex PCR assay. The clones in this table, taken by TCRdb from immuneACCESS, are in-frame only. Not every clone is retained; where verified, under half of the shortfall comes from an unresolved V gene, and the cause of the rest is unknown. This sample is represented by some 200,000 clones; around 91% of them were singletons. Jointly, the top ten make up more than 4.5% of the sample. The sample comprised peripheral blood. All receptors derive from a woman aged 35 to 49 with acute or convalescent COVID-19.

The rearrangement links TRBV5-1 to TRBJ1-1; 8 bases align to TRBD1. Losses at the gene ends were 3 bases for V and 4 bases for J; bases not matched to a gene: 11. The CDR3 is 16 residues long. CDR1 and CDR2 (germline): SGHRS, YFSETQ. For the CDR3, the DNA is TGCGCCAGCAGCTCCGAGCCGACAGGGGTGGGCACTGAAGCTTTCTTT. It encodes CASSSEPTGVGTEAFF.

The rearrangement links TRBV25-1 to TRBJ2-3, with D tentatively TRBD2 (5 bases). Germline CDR1 is MGHDK and CDR2 is SYGVNS. The V gene lost 2 bases and the J gene lost 0 bases, with 9 bases spanning the gap. CDR3 length: 15 amino acids. This chain's CDR3 is CASSERRTSTDTQYF. CDR3 in DNA: TGTGCCAGCAGTGAACGGCGGACTAGCACAGATACGCAGTATTTT.

The chain carries TRBV7-8 and TRBJ2-3; D uncertain. Germline V gene data show CDR1 as SGHVS and CDR2 as FQNEAQ. V was trimmed by 1 base and J by 2 bases, leaving 13 bases between them. This CDR3 has 16 residues. Written as DNA, the CDR3 is TGTGCCAGCAGCTTAGGCAGGCTGCCGAACACAGATACGCAGTATTTT. As protein: CASSLGRLPNTDTQYF.

Regarding this clone: At one end the junction does not follow the germline gene, possibly because of a read error. This sequence joins TRBV2 and TRBJ1-1; D is possibly TRBD1 (5 bases). Germline-derived CDR1 and CDR2 are SNHLY and FYNNEI. The CDR3 loop spans 14 amino acids. DNA of the CDR3: TGTGCCGGCAGGGTCGGGGGTTTGGACACTGAAGCTTTCTTT. It specifies CAGRVGGLDTEAFF.

The rearrangement links TRBV7-7 to TRBJ2-2; 7 bases align to TRBD2. This CDR3 region has 15 residues. Trimming took 5 bases from V and 4 from J; bases not matched to a gene: 7. Germline loops: CDR1 SSHAT, CDR2 FNYEAQ (reference sequence). CDR3 region: CASSAISGGTGELFF. DNA of the CDR3: TGTGCCAGCAGCGCAATATCGGGGGGCACCGGGGAGCTGTTTTTT.

This chain joins TRBV4-1 and TRBJ1-6; no definite D call. The CDR3 is made up of 13 amino acids. Germline-derived CDR1 and CDR2 are MGHRA and YSYEKL. V was cut by 0 bases and J by 7 bases, with 4 bases left in between. CDR3 in amino acids: CASSQEINSPLHF. CDR3 DNA sequence: TGCGCCAGCAGCCAAGAAATAAATTCACCCCTCCACTTT.

The chain combines TRBV9 with TRBJ1-1; no clear D gene. CDR1 is SGDLS, CDR2 YYNGEE, per germline. The CDR3 covers 14 residues. Trimming pared 7 bases from V and 1 base from J, leaving 14 bases between. This CDR3 is CASAPGIANTEAFF. CDR3 nucleotide sequence: TGTGCCAGCGCTCCGGGGATTGCGAACACTGAAGCTTTCTTT.

CDR3 coding DNA: TGTGCCAGCAGCCCGCTAGCGGGGATTAACACCGGGGAGCTGTTTTTT. Translated: CASSPLAGINTGELFF. The chain employs TRBV14 and TRBJ2-2, with 9 bases matching TRBD2. This CDR3 is built from 16 residues. Unmatched junction bases numbered 5, after V lost 4 bases and J lost 2 bases. Looked up from germline, CDR1 is SGHDN and CDR2 is FVKESK.

This sequence joins TRBV3-1 (or the pseudogene TRBV3-2) and TRBJ1-4; 8 bases align to TRBD1. CDR3 length: 16 residues. V was pared by 4 bases and J by 8 bases, with 12 bases of the junction left unmatched. Germline CDR1 is LGHDT and CDR2 is YNNKEL (reference sequence). The CDR3 here is CASSPWKTGEDEKLFF. The CDR3 DNA follows: TGTGCCAGCAGCCCCTGGAAGACAGGGGAGGACGAAAAACTGTTTTTT.

CDR3 sequence reads: CASTDLGNTEAFF. As DNA, the CDR3 is TGTGCCAGCACCGACCTAGGGAACACTGAAGCTTTCTTT. This chain connects TRBV3-1 (or the pseudogene TRBV3-2) to TRBJ1-1; no reliable D call. This CDR3 is 13 amino acids long. Trimming took 7 bases from V and 1 from J, leaving 10 bases between them. CDR1 LGHDT and CDR2 YNNKEL come from the germline V gene (reference sequence).

V is TRBV7-9 and J is TRBJ1-2; D possibly corresponds to TRBD1 (6 bases). Trimming stripped 7 bases from V and 8 bases from J, with 20 bases between. The CDR3 is 14 amino acids. In germline, CDR1 is SEHNR, CDR2 FQNEAQ (reference sequence). CDR3 in amino acids: CASTLIGGLGGYTF. Here the CDR3 DNA reads TGTGCCAGCACCCTAATCGGGGGGCTAGGGGGCTACACCTTC.

The chain links TRBV19 to TRBJ2-1; 9 nucleotides agree with TRBD2. Germline CDR1 LNHDA, CDR2 SQIVND (reference sequence). V lost 2 bases and J lost 1; bases outside the gene matches: 6. CDR3 length equals 17 residues. CDR3 region: CASSITSAGGSYNEQFF. DNA for the CDR3: TGTGCCAGTAGTATAACGTCGGCGGGGGGGTCCTACAATGAGCAGTTCTTC.

The J gene is TRBJ2-3, the V gene TRBV29-1; 9 bases fit TRBD1. Germline V CDR1 and CDR2: SQVTM, ANQGSEA. This CDR3 has 14 amino acids. V dropped 5 bases and J dropped 3; count of bases not matched to a gene: 6. The CDR3 sequence: CSVTKGTGTDTQYF. Written as DNA, the CDR3 is TGCAGCGTTACTAAGGGGACAGGGACAGATACGCAGTATTTT.

This clone was detected a few times. The chain is built from TRBV18 and TRBJ2-7; D gene ambiguous. This CDR3 contains 14 residues. Trimming shortened V by 7 bases and J by 3 bases, and 16 bases separated the two germline ends. Germline V gene data show CDR1 as KGHSH and CDR2 as LQKENI. CDR3 region: CASFTPHAVYEQYV. CDR3 nucleotides: TGTGCCAGCTTCACCCCACATGCGGTCTACGAGCAGTACGTC.

This chain joins TRBV19 and TRBJ1-2; a weak D match, TRBD1 (6 bases). Germline CDR1 and CDR2: LNHDA and SQIVND (reference sequence). The CDR3 totals 15 residues. Between the trimmed V and J ends, which lost 5 bases and 7 bases, there was a span of 20 bases. CDR3 coding DNA: TGTGCCAGTAGTCCCTGGACCGGGACAATGGCTGGCTACACCTTC. Its translation is CASSPWTGTMAGYTF.

This chain uses TRBV21-1 with TRBJ2-7; the table assigns TRBD1, which was not confirmed against the DNA. TRBV21-1 is shown as a pseudogene. This CDR3 has 16 residues. The CDR3 protein is CASSKVRGQEFYEQYV. In DNA form, the CDR3 reads TGTGCCAGCAGCAAAGTAAGGGGACAGGAATTCTACGAGCAGTACGTC.

The chain recombines TRBV19 with TRBJ1-5, with 8 positions matching TRBD1. The germline V gene has CDR1 LNHDA and CDR2 SQIVND (reference sequence). V shed 3 bases and J 2 bases; nucleotides not matched to a gene: 3. This CDR3 comprises 15 residues. The CDR3 protein is CASSMTGDGNQPQHF. The CDR3 coding sequence is TGTGCCAGTAGTATGACAGGGGATGGCAATCAGCCCCAGCATTTT.

The chain joins TRBV5-1 to TRBJ1-4; TRBD1 might be the D (6 bases). V was cut by 4 bases and J by 5 bases, with 15 bases left in between. Germline assignment: CDR1 SGHRS and CDR2 YFSETQ. The CDR3 length is 15 residues. CDR3 DNA: TGCGCCAGCAGCGGATGGGGGCAGATAAATGAAAAACTGTTTTTT. It encodes CASSGWGQINEKLFF.

The chain is built from TRBV24-1 and TRBJ2-2; 10 bases align to TRBD1. The CDR3 spans 17 residues. Losses at the gene ends were 4 bases for V and 1 base for J; bases not matched to a gene: 5. Germline V lookup: CDR1 KGHDR, CDR2 SFDVKD. The CDR3: CATSERDRGQNTGELFF. The CDR3 bases are TGTGCCACCAGTGAGCGGGACAGGGGACAGAACACCGGGGAGCTGTTTTTT.

The V gene is TRBV6-4, the J gene TRBJ1-2; TRBD1 aligns across 8 bases. The CDR3 length is 15 residues. With 0 bases clipped from V and 6 bases from J, the junction kept 6 bases outside the gene matches. CDR1 and CDR2 from the germline V gene are MRHNA and SNTAGT. CDR3 protein: CASSDSSRGQDGYTF. Written as DNA, the CDR3 is TGTGCCAGCAGTGACTCGAGCAGGGGGCAGGATGGCTACACCTTC.

J is TRBJ2-5 and V is TRBV5-6, with a tentative D call TRBD1 (6 bases). CDR3 length equals 17 residues. Germline V CDR1 and CDR2: SGHDT, YYEEEE. Trimming took 0 bases from V and 1 from J, leaving 16 bases between them. CDR3 nucleotide sequence: TGTGCCAGCAGCTTGGTCCCGCAGGGGTCCATCCAAGAGACCCAGTACTTC. Translated, it gives CASSLVPQGSIQETQYF.

The J gene is TRBJ1-2, the V gene TRBV14; D ambiguous. V lost 1 base to trimming and J lost 2 bases, with 11 bases between them. The germline gives CDR1 SGHDN, CDR2 FVKESK. This CDR3 is built from 15 residues. Here the CDR3 DNA reads TGTGCCAGCAGCCAAGGACATTACTCCAACTATGGCTACACCTTC. Translated, it gives CASSQGHYSNYGYTF. The variable domain in full, with the rest retrieved from reference TRBV14 and TRBJ1-2, is EAGVTQFPSHSVIEKGQTVTLRCDPISGHDNLYWYRRVMGKEIKFLLHFVKESKQDESGMPNNRFLAERTGGTYSTLKVQPAELEDSGVYFCASSQGHYSNYGYTFGSGTRLTVV.

This chain uses TRBV6-2 or TRBV6-3 with TRBJ1-2; the D gene is possibly TRBD1 (5 bases). The CDR3 consists of 15 residues. The germline V and J ends were trimmed by 4 bases and 0 bases, with 12 bases remaining between them. CDR1 and CDR2 from the germline V gene are MNHEY and SVGEGT. Written as DNA, the CDR3 is TGTGCCAGCAGTTCGGGAGGGGTAGCTAACTATGGCTACACCTTC. Its protein is CASSSGGVANYGYTF.

The chain employs TRBV10-3 and TRBJ1-2; D is perhaps TRBD1 (6 bases). Trimming took 8 bases from V and 2 from J, leaving 12 bases between them. The CDR3 length is 13 residues. Germline V lookup: CDR1 ENHRY, CDR2 SYGVKD. CDR3 loop: CAIARGRNYGYTF. Written as DNA, the CDR3 is TGTGCCATCGCCAGGGGACGGAACTATGGCTACACCTTC.

This rearrangement joins TRBV4-1 to TRBJ2-3; weak D call: TRBD1 (5 bases). The CDR3 totals 15 residues. The germline CDR1 and CDR2 sequences are MGHRA and YSYEKL. V was pared by 4 bases and J by 3 bases, with 14 bases between. The CDR3 DNA follows: TGCGCCAGCAGCCCAGGGCTCCACCGTACAGATACGCAGTATTTT. It specifies CASSPGLHRTDTQYF.